This passage covers 28 T cell receptor beta chains from one sample sequenced in a study of cytomegalovirus exposure and HLA in healthy donors. A multiplex PCR was run with 60 Vbeta primers and 13 Jbeta primers. TCRdb keeps only in-frame clones here, not all; method: immunoSEQ multiplex PCR. Here the sample spans 95,000 to 150,000 clones, around 81% being singletons. Input material: PBMCs. The receptors were sampled from a woman in her 40s in good health and CMV-seronegative.

The chain couples TRBV10-3 to TRBJ1-1; 7 bases match TRBD1. The CDR3 has 12 amino acids. CDR1 and CDR2 from the germline V gene are ENHRY and SYGVKD. V lost 3 bases to trimming and J lost 11 bases; unmatched junction nucleotides: 6. The CDR3 sequence: CAISERGHGAFF. The CDR3 DNA is TGTGCCATCAGTGAAAGGGGGCATGGCGCTTTCTTT.

This rearrangement joins TRBV11-3 to TRBJ2-3; 8 positions agree with TRBD2. Germline V gene lookup returns CDR1 SGHNT and CDR2 YENEEA. Trimming cost V 4 bases and J 3 bases; bases outside gene matches: 9. The CDR3 runs 16 residues. This CDR3 reads CASSSGGAPGTDTQYF. Written as DNA, the CDR3 is TGTGCCAGCAGCTCGGGGGGGGCGCCGGGGACAGATACGCAGTATTTT. Together with reference TRBV11-3 and TRBJ2-3, the CDR3 gives the full variable domain: EAGVVQSPRYKIIEKKQPVAFWCNPISGHNTLYWYLQNLGQGPELLIRYENEEAVDDSQLPKDRFSAERLKGVDSTLKIQPAELGDSAVYLCASSSGGAPGTDTQYFGPGTRLTVL.

The chain has TRBV6-5 and TRBJ1-2; TRBD1 is a possible D gene (6 bases). The CDR3 loop spans 13 amino acids. V was pared by 6 bases and J by 3 bases, with 11 bases between. From germline, CDR1 is MNHEY and CDR2 SVGAGI. Here the CDR3 reads CASREQGHYGYTF. CDR3 in DNA: TGTGCCAGCAGAGAACAGGGTCACTATGGCTACACCTTC.

The chain joins TRBV30 to TRBJ1-2; D gene unclear. With 5 bases removed from V and 1 base from J, the gap between germline ends came to 8 bases. Germline V lookup: CDR1 GTSNPN, CDR2 SVGIG (reference sequence). The CDR3 is 12 residues long. As DNA, the CDR3 is TGTGCCTGGGGGTCGGGTAACTATGGCTACACCTTC. Its protein product is CAWGSGNYGYTF.

V is TRBV28 and J is TRBJ2-5; D might be TRBD1 (7 bases). Germline V gene sequence: CDR1 MDHEN, CDR2 SYDVKM. The V gene lost 1 base and the J gene lost 6 bases, with 18 bases spanning the gap. The CDR3 length is 16 residues. The CDR3 bases are TGTGCCAGCAGTTTATCCTCCTCAGGGGGGCGCAAGACCCAGTACTTC. This sequence encodes CASSLSSSGGRKTQYF.

This clone showed up just a few times. The chain employs TRBV2 and TRBJ2-5; possible D gene TRBD2, 5 bases. The CDR3 spans 14 residues. The ends were cut back, 4 bases at V and 5 bases at J, with 14 bases in the middle. The germline CDR1 and CDR2 sequences are SNHLY and FYNNEI. The CDR3 nucleotides read TGTGCCAGCAGTGGAGGGCGGTGGGAGGAGACCCAGTACTTC. Translated, it gives CASSGGRWEETQYF.

V usage is TRBV10-1 and J usage is TRBJ1-6; 9 bases are a match to TRBD1. This CDR3 is built from 13 residues. Germline CDR1 reads WNHNN; CDR2 reads SYGVQD (reference sequence). Trimming removed 8 bases from V and 8 bases from J; junction bases left unmatched: 4. The CDR3 here is CASRDRDYSPLHF. Here the CDR3 DNA reads TGCGCCAGCCGGGACAGGGATTATTCACCCCTCCACTTT.

V gene TRBV5-1 combines with J gene TRBJ2-2, with a possible D match to TRBD2 (5 bases). Germline CDR1 SGHRS, CDR2 YFSETQ. Trimming took 4 bases from V and 4 from J, leaving 14 bases between them. The length of the CDR3 is 15 residues. The CDR3 protein is CASSPASGLTGELFF. The CDR3 DNA sequence: TGCGCCAGCAGCCCTGCGTCAGGACTCACCGGGGAGCTGTTTTTT.

The chain combines TRBV11-2 with TRBJ2-7; tentative D call: TRBD2 (5 bases). Per germline, CDR1 SGHAT and CDR2 FQNNGV. The CDR3 extends over 14 amino acids. Trimming removed 1 base from V and 7 bases from J, with 14 bases in between. CDR3 sequence reads: CASSLVGGAVEQYF. The DNA of the CDR3 is TGTGCCAGCAGCTTAGTCGGAGGTGCGGTTGAGCAGTACTTC. The full variable domain, its missing parts supplied by reference TRBV11-2 and TRBJ2-7, is EAGVAQSPRYKIIEKRQSVAFWCNPISGHATLYWYQQILGQGPKLLIQFQNNGVVDDSQLPKDRFSAERLKGVDSTLKIQPAKLEDSAVYLCASSLVGGAVEQYFGPGTRLTVT.

The chain carries TRBV4-1 and TRBJ2-2; 10 bases are shared with TRBD1. The CDR3 sequence is 17 residues long. The V gene end was trimmed by 2 bases and the J gene end by 4 bases; junction bases not matched to a gene: 7. Germline CDR1 is MGHRA and CDR2 is YSYEKL. CDR3 nucleotides: TGCGCCAGCAGCCAACCAGGACAGGGGGGTGGCACCGGGGAGCTGTTTTTT. Translated, it gives CASSQPGQGGGTGELFF.

This clone was found a few times. The rearrangement links TRBV2 to TRBJ1-5; D is ambiguous. V shed 6 bases and J shed 1 base, with 13 bases lying between them. The CDR3 runs to 15 residues. Germline CDR1 reads SNHLY; CDR2 reads FYNNEI. CDR3 region: CASSPKTGSNQPQHF. CDR3 nucleotide sequence: TGTGCCAGCAGCCCCAAAACGGGGAGCAATCAGCCCCAGCATTTT.

The chain recombines TRBV19 with TRBJ1-2, with TRBD1 identical over 9 bases. This CDR3 comprises 13 residues. V shed 4 bases, J shed 9 bases, and the junction held 6 bases outside the gene matches. The V gene's germline CDR1 is LNHDA and CDR2 SQIVND (reference sequence). The CDR3: CASSNPGQGRYTF. The CDR3 DNA follows: TGTGCCAGTAGTAACCCGGGACAGGGCCGCTACACCTTC.

Concerning this clone itself: The junction shows a germline mismatch at one end, possibly a read error. The CDR3 spells CASSLVAGGFLSF. DNA for the CDR3: TGTGCCAGCAGCTTAGTAGCAGGGGGATTTTTAAGCTTC. The genes are TRBV7-8 and TRBJ1-2; TRBD1 agrees at 7 bases. Germline V gene data show CDR1 as SGHVS and CDR2 as FQNEAQ. The CDR3 covers 13 residues.

This clone was observed a handful of times. The J gene is TRBJ1-1, the V gene TRBV6-1; no clear D gene. Trimming removed 6 bases from V and 5 bases from J, with 10 bases in between. This CDR3 is 12 amino acids long. The germline gives CDR1 MNHNS, CDR2 SASEGT. CDR3 in DNA: TGTGCCAGCAGGGAGGTGAGAACTGAAGCTTTCTTT. It translates to CASREVRTEAFF.

In this sample, this clone turned up once. The chain is built from TRBV11-3 and TRBJ2-1; 10 bases are shared with TRBD1. The CDR3 sequence is 17 residues long. V lost 1 base, J lost 5 bases, and 8 bases stayed unmatched. Germline V CDR1 and CDR2: SGHNT, YENEEA. The DNA of the CDR3 is TGTGCCAGCAGCTTAGGGGTCCGGGACAGGGGAGACAATGAGCAGTTCTTC. Translated, it gives CASSLGVRDRGDNEQFF.

This clone turned up a few times. The CDR3 nucleotides read TGTGCCAGCAGTATGGGAGGTGGGGTAAATGAAAAACTGTTTTTT. This encodes CASSMGGGVNEKLFF. The rearrangement uses TRBV27 and TRBJ1-4; D is undetermined. The germline V gene encodes CDR1 MNHEY and CDR2 SMNVEV (reference sequence). V was shortened by 5 bases and J by 5 bases, with 15 bases between the two germline ends. The CDR3 is 15 amino acids. The full variable domain, with the rest looked up from reference TRBV27 and TRBJ1-4, is EAQVTQNPRYLITVTGKKLTVTCSQNMNHEYMSWYRQDPGLGLRQIYYSMNVEVTDKGDVPEGYKVSRKEKRNFPLILESPSPNQTSLYFCASSMGGGVNEKLFFGSGTQLSVL.

CDR3 in DNA: TGTGCCAGTAGCCGACGGAGTGGCTACACCTTC. Its translation is CASSRRSGYTF. The chain is built from TRBV19 and TRBJ1-2; no firm D call. The V gene's germline CDR1 is LNHDA and CDR2 SQIVND (reference sequence). V was shortened by 6 bases and J by 7 bases, with 9 bases between the two germline ends. CDR3 length: 11 residues.

V is TRBV4-3 and J is TRBJ1-1; 7 bases fit TRBD1. The ends lost 4 bases at V and 1 base at J; junction bases unmatched: 3. The CDR3 runs 14 residues. Germline assignment: CDR1 LGHNA and CDR2 YSLEER. This CDR3 is CASSPDRPNTEAFF. DNA for the CDR3: TGCGCCAGCAGCCCGGACAGGCCGAACACTGAAGCTTTCTTT.

The chain joins TRBV4-2 to TRBJ1-2; a weak D match, TRBD1 (5 bases). CDR1 LGHNA and CDR2 YNFKEQ come from the germline V gene. This CDR3 spans 14 amino acids. V was cut by 0 bases and J by 4 bases, with 9 bases left in between. This CDR3 is CASSQDRQTYGYTF. The DNA for the CDR3 is TGTGCCAGCAGCCAAGATCGACAGACCTATGGCTACACCTTC.

The rearrangement joins TRBV18 to TRBJ2-5; 9 nucleotides line up with TRBD1. The J call may be wrong; the DNA end is better matched by TRBJ2-7. The V gene's germline CDR1 is KGHSH and CDR2 LQKENI. The CDR3 totals 13 residues. The CDR3 reads CASSGQGTYEQYF. Written as DNA, the CDR3 is TGTGCCAGCTCAGGACAGGGGACATACGAGCAGTACTTC.

The chain couples TRBV9 to TRBJ2-7, with 11 positions matching TRBD2. CDR1 and CDR2 (germline): SGDLS, YYNGEE. The trim removed 1 base at V and 5 bases at J, leaving 5 bases unmatched. The CDR3 has 15 residues. The chain's CDR3 is CASSVTSGSINEQYF. Written as DNA, the CDR3 is TGTGCCAGCAGCGTAACTAGCGGGAGTATTAACGAGCAGTACTTC.

The chain links TRBV14 to TRBJ1-3, with D hard to call. V lost 0 bases and J lost 0, with 9 bases in between. This CDR3 has 16 residues. Germline-derived CDR1 and CDR2 are SGHDN and FVKESK. CDR3 nucleotide sequence: TGTGCCAGCAGCCAAGAAGACTCCCGCTCTGGAAACACCATATATTTT. Translated: CASSQEDSRSGNTIYF.

This chain links TRBV19 with TRBJ1-2, with 8 bases aligning to TRBD1. The V gene end was trimmed by 6 bases and the J gene end by 0 bases; junction bases not matched to a gene: 12. Germline V CDR1 and CDR2: LNHDA, SQIVND (reference sequence). The CDR3 contains 17 residues. CDR3 sequence: CASSRGQGALTNYGYTF. The CDR3, as DNA: TGTGCCAGTAGCAGGGGGCAGGGGGCGTTGACTAACTATGGCTACACCTTC.

J is TRBJ2-2 and V is TRBV11-2; D gene ambiguous. The CDR3 covers 15 residues. V gave up 0 bases and J gave up 3 bases, with 8 bases separating them. The germline V gene encodes CDR1 SGHAT and CDR2 FQNNGV. CDR3 DNA: TGTGCCAGCAGCTTAGATCGGTTGGACACCGGGGAGCTGTTTTTT. Amino acids: CASSLDRLDTGELFF.

Here the CDR3 reads CASSQDPVGGSEQYF. The CDR3 coding sequence is TGTGCCAGCAGCCAAGACCCGGTGGGGGGTAGCGAGCAGTACTTC. This sequence joins TRBV4-2 and TRBJ2-7; D perhaps matches TRBD2 (6 bases). The V end lost 0 bases, the J end lost 6 bases, and 15 bases lay between the germline ends. The germline V gene has CDR1 LGHNA and CDR2 YNFKEQ. This CDR3 spans 15 amino acids.

The chain employs TRBV30 and TRBJ2-3, with TRBD2 matching 8 bases. V dropped 2 bases and J dropped 4; count of bases not matched to a gene: 8. Germline CDR1 is GTSNPN and CDR2 is SVGIG (reference sequence). This CDR3 is 15 amino acids long. The CDR3 DNA reads as TGTGCCTGGAGTCCCGGGACTAGAATCCCAGATACGCAGTATTTT. As protein: CAWSPGTRIPDTQYF. Looking up the rest from reference TRBV30 and TRBJ2-3 gives the full variable domain: SQTIHQWPATLVQPVGSPLSLECTVEGTSNPNLYWYRQAAGRGLQLLFYSVGIGQISSEVPQNLSASRPQDRQFILSSKKLLLSDSGFYLCAWSPGTRIPDTQYFGPGTRLTVL.

The chain joins TRBV7-2 to TRBJ1-1; 9 nucleotides align to TRBD1. CDR3 length equals 16 residues. Germline assignment: CDR1 SGHTA and CDR2 FQGNSA. With V trimmed by 4 bases and J by 1 base, 7 bases remained unmatched. In nucleotides, the CDR3 is TGTGCCAGCAGCTCACAGGGGGCGCTTCGGAACACTGAAGCTTTCTTT. Protein: CASSSQGALRNTEAFF.

This rearrangement joins TRBV19 to TRBJ1-3; D is perhaps TRBD1 (5 bases). This CDR3 region has 16 residues. V was cut by 9 bases and J by 0 bases, with 18 bases left in between. Germline CDR1 is LNHDA and CDR2 is SQIVND (reference sequence). The CDR3 is CASLPRGTLSGNTIYF. Here the CDR3 DNA reads TGTGCCAGCCTCCCCCGGGGGACCCTCTCTGGAAACACCATATATTTT.